Below, 12 T cell receptor beta chains from the same sample are listed, as sequenced in a study of blood T cell repertoires in COVID-19. The assay was immunoSEQ multiplex PCR, and TCRdb's table has in-frame clones only and misses some. This sample has about 240,000 clones, with more than 85% found just once. Sequencing used peripheral blood. Every receptor here comes from a woman aged 65 to 85 with active or convalescent COVID-19.

This rearrangement joins TRBV6-5 to TRBJ1-5, with 7 bases identical to TRBD1. Germline CDR1 reads MNHEY; CDR2 reads SVGAGI. After removal of 6 bases from V and 5 bases from J, the junction contained 4 bases not matched to a gene. This CDR3 is built from 13 residues. The CDR3 coding sequence is TGTGCCAGCAGCCGACAGGGTCATCAGCCCCAGCATTTT. This gives the protein CASSRQGHQPQHF.

The chain combines TRBV10-1 with TRBJ2-3, with 7 bases matching TRBD2. Losses at the gene ends were 10 bases for V and 1 base for J; bases not matched to a gene: 8. Germline values: CDR1 WNHNN, CDR2 SYGVQD (reference sequence). This CDR3 region has 14 residues. DNA for the CDR3: TGCGCCACATCTAAGCGGGACGGCACAGATACGCAGTATTTT. It specifies CATSKRDGTDTQYF.

Only one count was recorded for this clone. The same CDR3 also results from other DNA sequences found in this sample. The chain combines TRBV3-1 (or the pseudogene TRBV3-2) with TRBJ1-1; D may be TRBD1 (5 bases). CDR1 LGHDT and CDR2 YNNKEL come from the germline V gene (reference sequence). This CDR3 spans 12 amino acids. V shed 8 bases and J shed 1 base, with 8 bases lying between them. As DNA, the CDR3 is TGTGCCAGCCGGGGGAGGAACACTGAAGCTTTCTTT. It is translated as CASRGRNTEAFF.

J is TRBJ2-3 and V is TRBV10-2, with a tentative D call TRBD2 (6 bases). V lost 2 bases to trimming and J lost 11 bases, with 8 bases between them. This CDR3 contains 11 residues. Per germline, CDR1 WSHSY and CDR2 SAAADI. Here the CDR3 DNA reads TGCGCCAGCAGTGAGGTGCGGGGGCAGTATTTT. Translated, it gives CASSEVRGQYF.

V is TRBV6-5 and J is TRBJ1-5, with 8 bases lining up with TRBD1. The CDR3 extends over 14 amino acids. J gave up 6 bases and V 8 bases, and 9 bases lay outside the gene matches. Germline V gene data show CDR1 as MNHEY and CDR2 as SVGAGI. The CDR3 here is CASVPRGQGQPQHF. CDR3 bases: TGTGCCAGCGTCCCCAGGGGGCAGGGTCAGCCCCAGCATTTT.

Of note for this clone: The same CDR3 can be traced to other DNA sequences in this sample. The chain joins TRBV5-1 to TRBJ1-1, with D perhaps matching TRBD1 (5 bases). Trimming cost V 0 bases and J 3 bases, with 6 bases left between them. The CDR3 has 13 residues. CDR1 and CDR2 (germline): SGHRS, YFSETQ. The CDR3 protein is CASSLGGDTEAFF. CDR3 nucleotides: TGCGCCAGCAGCTTGGGGGGCGACACTGAAGCTTTCTTT.

This clone was counted only a few times. V is TRBV6-1 and J is TRBJ1-5, with TRBD1 identical over 8 bases. The V gene end was trimmed by 3 bases and the J gene end by 6 bases; junction bases not matched to a gene: 7. From germline, CDR1 is MNHNS and CDR2 SASEGT. This CDR3 has 15 residues. CDR3 in DNA: TGTGCCAGCAGTGACGGACAGGGTCTTTTTCAGCCCCAGCATTTT. Its protein product is CASSDGQGLFQPQHF.

The chain joins TRBV29-1 to TRBJ1-5, with D maybe TRBD1 (6 bases). This CDR3 contains 13 residues. The V gene lost 4 bases and the J gene lost 6 bases, with 13 bases spanning the gap. CDR1 is SQVTM and CDR2 is ANQGSEA in the germline V gene. The CDR3 protein is CSVAGEARQPQHF. The CDR3 region has the DNA TGCAGCGTTGCAGGGGAAGCGCGTCAGCCCCAGCATTTT.

The chain links TRBV10-3 to TRBJ2-2; possible D gene TRBD1, 6 bases. There are 16 residues in the CDR3. Germline CDR1 and CDR2: ENHRY and SYGVKD. V gave up 2 bases and J gave up 1 base, with 11 bases separating them. The CDR3 DNA sequence: TGTGCCATCAGTGAGCTCTTAGGGGGGAACACCGGGGAGCTGTTTTTT. It codes for CAISELLGGNTGELFF.

This chain joins TRBV19 and TRBJ2-7; D not resolved. The CDR3 sequence is 13 residues long. Germline V gives CDR1 LNHDA, CDR2 SQIVND (reference sequence). Trimming removed 5 bases at V and 0 bases at J, with 8 bases between. The chain's CDR3 is CASSPGGSYEQYF. In nucleotides, the CDR3 is TGTGCCAGTAGTCCCGGCGGCTCCTACGAGCAGTACTTC. Full variable domain (rest looked up from reference TRBV19 and TRBJ2-7): DGGITQSPKYLFRKEGQNVTLSCEQNLNHDAMYWYRQDPGQGLRLIYYSQIVNDFQKGDIAEGYSVSREKKESFPLTVTSAQKNPTAFYLCASSPGGSYEQYFGPGTRLTVT.

V usage is TRBV19 and J usage is TRBJ2-2; 14 nucleotides match TRBD2. Looked up from germline, CDR1 is LNHDA and CDR2 is SQIVND (reference sequence). The V gene end was trimmed by 5 bases and the J gene end by 5 bases; junction bases not matched to a gene: 10. The CDR3 consists of 18 residues. Written as DNA, the CDR3 is TGTGCCAGTAGTTTCCGGACTAGCGGGGGGCCGCGTACCGGGGAGCTGTTTTTT. Protein: CASSFRTSGGPRTGELFF.

This chain uses TRBV28 with TRBJ1-1; D possibly corresponds to TRBD1 (6 bases). V shed 5 bases and J shed 4 bases, with 11 bases lying between them. Germline CDR1 and CDR2: MDHEN and SYDVKM. This CDR3 has 13 residues. The CDR3 nucleotides are TGTGCCAGCAGTCAGGGGCGGCTCACTGAAGCTTTCTTT. This translates into CASSQGRLTEAFF.